The next 17 T cell receptor beta chains were all read from a single sample in a study of T cells in Graves' hyperthyroidism and ophthalmopathy (dated 2019 in TCRdb). Receptors were amplified or captured by multiplex PCR. The sequencer listed for this sample is Illumina HiSeq 2000. TCR beta CDR3 regions were amplified from RNA transcripts. For the first round of RT-PCR on the TCR CDR3, the HTBI primer set was used together with the Qiagen OneStep RT-PCR kit. TCRdb ran its own pipeline on the public reads, namely fastp trimming at Q25 and MiXCR clone calling, and kept in-frame beta chains. Rows are unified per CDR3 protein, each entry keeping the most common DNA and genes. The sample table lists over 650,000 distinct CDR3 sequences, about 17% of them with a count of one. In total, the top ten clones hold about 8.4% of the sample. Sequencing was carried out using blood. These receptors came from a man younger than 30 with Graves' hyperthyroidism.

This clonotype appeared a few times. The chain couples TRBV9 to TRBJ2-1; D uncertain. Trimming removed 4 bases from V and 7 bases from J, with 15 bases in between. CDR3 length: 14 residues. Per the germline V gene, CDR1 is SGDLS and CDR2 is YYNGEE. The CDR3 here is CASSPPSRSNEQFF. DNA for the CDR3: TGTGCCAGCAGCCCCCCCAGCAGGAGTAATGAGCAGTTCTTC. Supplemented by reference TRBV9 and TRBJ2-1, the full variable domain reads DSGVTQTPKHLITATGQRVTLRCSPRSGDLSVYWYQQSLDQGLQFLIQYYNGEERAKGNILERFSAQQFPDLHSELNLSSLELGDSALYFCASSPPSRSNEQFFGPGTRLTVL.

This clonotype was seen many times. V usage is TRBV13 and J usage is TRBJ1-1; no clear D gene. The CDR3 sequence is 14 residues long. Germline V CDR1 and CDR2: PRHDT, FYEKMQ (reference sequence). V lost 3 bases, J lost 6 bases, and 14 bases lay in between. The CDR3 loop is CASSLVEAKAEAFF. CDR3 coding DNA: TGTGCCAGCAGCTTGGTGGAGGCTAAGGCTGAAGCTTTCTTT. Full variable domain (missing parts from reference TRBV13 and TRBJ1-1): AAGVIQSPRHLIKEKRETATLKCYPIPRHDTVYWYQQGPGQDPQFLISFYEKMQSDKGSIPDRFSAQQFSDYHSELNMSSLELGDSALYFCASSLVEAKAEAFFGQGTRLTVV.

This clonotype was found many times. The genes are TRBV20-1 and TRBJ2-7; no definite D call. This CDR3 is 12 amino acids long. Germline V lookup: CDR1 DFQATT, CDR2 SNEGSKA (reference sequence). Trimming removed 5 bases at V and 5 bases at J, with 13 bases between. As DNA, the CDR3 is TGCAGTGCTGCCCGTCGAGAAAACGAGCAGTACTTC. Translating it yields CSAARRENEQYF.

The sample holds a few counts of this clonotype. The chain uses TRBV6-2 or TRBV6-3 and TRBJ1-5; 12 bases are shared with TRBD1. V gave up 6 bases and J gave up 7 bases; unmatched junction bases: 10. This CDR3 has 16 residues. Germline-derived CDR1 and CDR2 are MNHEY and SVGEGT. CDR3 residues: CASSRWGQGAGQPQHF. For the CDR3, the DNA is TGTGCCAGCAGCCGTTGGGGACAGGGGGCTGGACAGCCCCAGCATTTT.

This clonotype has at least ten counts. The V call is TRBV28, the J call TRBJ1-2; 7 nucleotides line up with TRBD1. The CDR3 extends over 17 amino acids. CDR1 and CDR2 from the germline V gene are MDHEN and SYDVKM. V lost 2 bases and J lost 4; bases outside the gene matches: 13. CDR3 sequence (DNA): TGTGCCAGCAGTTTAACCCGACAGGGTGCATATACCTATGGCTACACCTTC. This translates into CASSLTRQGAYTYGYTF.

With respect to this clonotype: At one of its ends the junction is not consistent with the germline gene, which may arise from a read error. The gene calls are TRBV7-9 and TRBJ2-3, with 8 bases aligning to TRBD2. CDR1 is SEHNR, CDR2 FQNEAQ, per germline (reference sequence). The CDR3 is 16 residues long. The CDR3 nucleotides are TGTGCCAGGAGCTTAGAAGTACGGCGGGAGGCAGATACGCAGTATTTT. It yields the protein CARSLEVRREADTQYF.

On this clonotype: Without the conserved terminal phenylalanine or tryptophan, this CDR3 likely stems from a read error. The chain uses TRBV28 and TRBJ2-7; TRBD1 is a possible D gene (5 bases). Trimming left V 2 bases short and J 5 bases short, with 10 bases between. The CDR3 spans 13 residues. Germline assignment: CDR1 MDHEN and CDR2 SYDVKM. The CDR3: CASSLIRAHEQYL. DNA of the CDR3: TGTGCCAGCAGTTTAATCAGGGCCCACGAGCAGTACCTC.

This clonotype was found many times. This chain links TRBV20-1 with TRBJ2-7, with 8 nucleotides matching TRBD1. V was pared by 3 bases and J by 5 bases, with 15 bases of the junction left unmatched. This CDR3 region has 16 residues. Germline CDR1 DFQATT, CDR2 SNEGSKA (reference sequence). CDR3 sequence: CSASGLQGTGPHEQYF. The DNA for the CDR3 is TGCAGTGCTAGTGGGCTCCAAGGGACAGGTCCCCACGAGCAGTACTTC.

The V and J genes are TRBV5-1 and TRBJ2-3; D unresolved. Germline V gives CDR1 SGHRS, CDR2 YFSETQ. There are 19 residues in the CDR3. Trimming pared 4 bases from V and 3 bases from J, leaving 27 bases between. The CDR3 spells CASSPSAGRILSVTDTQYF. The DNA of the CDR3 is TGCGCCAGCAGCCCCTCGGCCGGGCGGATCCTGAGCGTGACAGATACGCAGTATTTT.

V usage is TRBV5-1 and J usage is TRBJ2-3; weak D call: TRBD1 (5 bases). The CDR3 totals 17 residues. The V end was cut by 3 bases, the J end by 0 bases, with 17 bases between. CDR1 and CDR2 from the germline V gene are SGHRS and YFSETQ. CDR3 region: CASSSVTSSGSTDTQYF. CDR3 DNA sequence: TGCGCCAGCAGCTCGGTTACTTCCTCAGGGAGCACAGATACGCAGTATTTT.

A few counts support this clonotype. J is TRBJ2-7 and V is TRBV29-1, with D possibly being TRBD2 (5 bases). Trimming shortened V by 6 bases and J by 2 bases, and 11 bases separated the two germline ends. This CDR3 has 12 residues. Germline values: CDR1 SQVTM, CDR2 ANQGSEA. CDR3 bases: TGCAGCGTGGAGGACGGACCCTACGAGCAGTACTTC. Its protein product is CSVEDGPYEQYF.

This clonotype was seen a few times. The J gene is TRBJ1-1, the V gene TRBV6-1; TRBD1 aligns across 9 bases. The CDR3 spans 15 residues. CDR1 MNHNS and CDR2 SASEGT come from the germline V gene. Germline trimming cut 6 bases from V and 4 bases from J; bases unmatched to any gene: 9. This CDR3 reads CASRSTGGFITEAFF. In DNA, the CDR3 is TGTGCCAGCAGATCAACAGGGGGCTTTATCACTGAAGCTTTCTTT.

This clonotype was detected many times. The rearrangement joins TRBV24-1 to TRBJ2-5, with D hard to call. The length of the CDR3 is 15 residues. The germline gives CDR1 KGHDR, CDR2 SFDVKD. V lost 4 bases and J 5 bases, leaving 16 bases between the germline ends. The CDR3 here is CATSDSAQLGETQYF. The DNA of the CDR3 is TGTGCCACCAGTGACTCAGCTCAACTGGGGGAGACCCAGTACTTC.

The chain has TRBV27 and TRBJ1-4, with 9 bases aligning to TRBD1. The CDR3 spans 17 residues. J was trimmed by 0 bases and V by 4 bases; bases with no gene match: 6. In germline, CDR1 is MNHEY, CDR2 SMNVEV (reference sequence). The CDR3 loop is CASSSGTGTSTNEKLFF. The CDR3 DNA reads TGTGCCAGCAGTTCCGGGACAGGGACTTCAACTAATGAAAAACTGTTTTTT.

This clonotype showed up just a few times. The chain employs TRBV14 and TRBJ2-1; D is possibly TRBD1 or TRBD2 (5 bases each). Germline lookup yields CDR1 SGHDN and CDR2 FVKESK. V was pared by 4 bases and J by 5 bases, with 12 bases between. This CDR3 region has 14 residues. The CDR3: CASSPRGRHNEQFF. The CDR3 DNA sequence: TGTGCCAGCAGCCCTCGGGGCAGACACAATGAGCAGTTCTTC.

This clonotype was counted a few times. V usage is TRBV9 and J usage is TRBJ1-5; 7 bases agree with TRBD1. In germline, CDR1 is SGDLS, CDR2 YYNGEE. Trimming at V came to 4 bases and at J to 1 base, leaving 8 bases not matched to a gene. This CDR3 spans 16 amino acids. In nucleotides, the CDR3 is TGTGCCAGCAGCTCGGGGGACAGAGGAAGCAATCAGCCCCAGCATTTT. Translating gives CASSSGDRGSNQPQHF. Full variable domain (rest looked up from reference TRBV9 and TRBJ1-5): DSGVTQTPKHLITATGQRVTLRCSPRSGDLSVYWYQQSLDQGLQFLIQYYNGEERAKGNILERFSAQQFPDLHSELNLSSLELGDSALYFCASSSGDRGSNQPQHFGDGTRLSIL.

A few counts support this clonotype. The chain uses TRBV20-1 and TRBJ2-6, with a tentative D call TRBD2 (5 bases). This CDR3 region has 16 residues. Trimming removed 1 base at V and 0 bases at J, with 10 bases between. Germline V lookup: CDR1 DFQATT, CDR2 SNEGSKA (reference sequence). The CDR3 spells CSARGTFLSGANVLTF. In nucleotides, the CDR3 is TGCAGTGCTAGAGGGACTTTCCTCTCTGGGGCCAACGTCCTGACTTTC.